Following are 8 T cell receptor beta chains from one sample sequenced in a study of blood T cell repertoires in COVID-19. Clones were sequenced by immunoSEQ multiplex PCR, and TCRdb holds only the in-frame ones, with some missing. This sample yields tens of thousands of clones, of which about four fifths are seen a single time; around 13% belongs to the top ten. Sequencing was done on a sample of peripheral blood. These receptors came from a human donor in a cohort sampled during active COVID-19.

This clone was seen just once. The chain has TRBV3-1 (or the pseudogene TRBV3-2) and TRBJ1-3; the match to TRBD1 covers 7 bases. Germline values: CDR1 LGHDT, CDR2 YNNKEL (reference sequence). The CDR3 is 15 amino acids. V lost 4 bases, J lost 4 bases, and 7 bases stayed unmatched. CDR3 residues: CASSRQGGAGNTIYF. As DNA, the CDR3 is TGTGCCAGCAGCCGACAGGGAGGCGCGGGAAACACCATATATTTT.

The rearrangement uses TRBV5-1 and TRBJ2-2; TRBD2 matches at 11 bases. With V trimmed by 2 bases and J by 5 bases, 5 bases remained unmatched. The CDR3 runs to 16 residues. Germline V gives CDR1 SGHRS, CDR2 YFSETQ. Here the CDR3 reads CASSLTSGGSTGELFF. The CDR3 bases are TGCGCCAGCAGCTTAACTAGCGGGGGATCTACCGGGGAGCTGTTTTTT.

The genes are TRBV3-1 (or the pseudogene TRBV3-2) and TRBJ1-4, with D perhaps matching TRBD1 (6 bases). Germline CDR1 reads LGHDT; CDR2 reads YNNKEL (reference sequence). The V end was cut by 0 bases, the J end by 7 bases, with 18 bases between. CDR3 size: 17 residues. The CDR3, as DNA: TGTGCCAGCAGCCAAGAACACAGGGTGGGTAGTCGTGAAAAACTGTTTTTT. Its protein product is CASSQEHRVGSREKLFF.

The chain joins TRBV7-9 to TRBJ1-3; the D is unclear. CDR1 SEHNR and CDR2 FQNEAQ come from the germline V gene (reference sequence). V lost 2 bases, J lost 2 bases, and 10 bases lay in between. CDR3 length equals 15 residues. The CDR3 bases are TGTGCCAGCAGCTTATACAGAACCACTGGAAACACCATATATTTT. Translating it yields CASSLYRTTGNTIYF.

The chain combines TRBV15 with TRBJ1-1; D is unclear. CDR3 size: 11 residues. Germline lookup yields CDR1 LNHNV and CDR2 YYDKDF (reference sequence). V was shortened by 0 bases and J by 11 bases, with 7 bases between the two germline ends. Written as DNA, the CDR3 is TGTGCCACCAGCAGAGATACAGATGCTTTCTTT. Protein product: CATSRDTDAFF.

The V and J genes are TRBV3-1 (or the pseudogene TRBV3-2) and TRBJ2-3; 12 nucleotides line up with TRBD2. CDR1 LGHDT and CDR2 YNNKEL come from the germline V gene (reference sequence). This CDR3 has 17 residues. V trimming: 1 base; J trimming: 7 bases; junction bases outside the gene matches: 9. CDR3: CASSQGLAGGSRNTQYF. The CDR3 DNA reads as TGTGCCAGCAGCCAAGGGCTAGCGGGGGGGTCTCGAAATACGCAGTATTTT.

This chain links TRBV28 with TRBJ1-2; TRBD1 matches at 7 bases. The CDR3 covers 13 residues. Germline V gene sequence: CDR1 MDHEN, CDR2 SYDVKM. J lost 2 bases, V lost 5 bases, and 2 bases had no gene match. The CDR3 loop is CASSTGQNYGYTF. The CDR3 bases are TGTGCCAGCAGTACGGGACAGAACTATGGCTACACCTTC.

The chain couples TRBV4-2 to TRBJ2-7, with D possibly TRBD1 on 6 matching bases. From germline, CDR1 is LGHNA and CDR2 YNFKEQ. Trimming removed 1 base from V and 6 bases from J, with 13 bases in between. The CDR3 consists of 14 residues. The chain's CDR3 is CASSQAQGLVEQYF. Written as DNA, the CDR3 is TGTGCCAGCAGCCAAGCGCAGGGGCTAGTCGAGCAGTACTTC.